These 25 T cell receptor beta chains came from one sample sequenced in a study of metastatic and nonmetastatic thyroid tumors. TCRdb redid the clone calls on the PCR reads using MiXCR. The sample records about 16,000 clones, about 31% being singletons. Prior to thyroid surgery, none of the patients had received any treatment. The source material was tumor tissue. These receptors were obtained from a female donor with papillary thyroid cancer or a benign thyroid nodule (not recorded which). Some clones in this sample may be carry-over from other donors' samples.

This clone qualifies as medium-sized (0.01 to 0.1%). This chain's CDR3 is CASSTFRVHEQYF. For the CDR3, the DNA is TGTGCCAGCAGTACTTTCCGGGTCCACGAGCAGTACTTC. The chain is built from TRBV2 and TRBJ2-7; D gene unclear. Trimming pared 5 bases from V and 5 bases from J, leaving 13 bases between. From germline, CDR1 is SNHLY and CDR2 FYNNEI. The CDR3 sequence is 13 residues long. The full variable domain, with the rest looked up from reference TRBV2 and TRBJ2-7, is EPEVTQTPSHQVTQMGQEVILRCVPISNHLYFYWYRQILGQKVEFLVSFYNNEISEKSEIFDDQFSVERPDGSNFTLKIRSTKLEDSAMYFCASSTFRVHEQYFGPGTRLTVT.

The chain carries TRBV20-1 and TRBJ1-5; a weak D match, TRBD1 (5 bases). V gave up 4 bases and J gave up 6 bases, with 16 bases separating them. In germline, CDR1 is DFQATT, CDR2 SNEGSKA (reference sequence). CDR3 length: 14 residues. CDR3 in amino acids: CSATDGDGGQPQHF. In DNA, the CDR3 is TGCAGTGCTACAGACGGCGATGGGGGTCAGCCCCAGCATTTT.

In this sample, this clone is medium-sized. The chain joins TRBV27 to TRBJ2-3; no clear D. Trimming removed 2 bases from V and 0 bases from J, with 12 bases in between. Looked up from germline, CDR1 is MNHEY and CDR2 is SMNVEV (reference sequence). This CDR3 is built from 16 residues. This chain's CDR3 is CASSLGSSPSTDTQYF. The CDR3 region has the DNA TGTGCCAGCAGTTTAGGTTCCTCACCTAGCACAGATACGCAGTATTTT.

A few counts support this clone. The CDR3: CASSADGLGNTIYF. The CDR3 nucleotides read TGTGCCAGCAGCGCGGACGGACTTGGAAACACCATATATTTT. This sequence joins TRBV6-1 and TRBJ1-3; D unclear. This CDR3 is 14 amino acids long. Germline V gene data show CDR1 as MNHNS and CDR2 as SASEGT. Trimming took 6 bases from V and 3 from J, leaving 12 bases between them.

This clone counts as large (0.1 to 1%). The chain links TRBV7-9 to TRBJ2-1, with 10 bases identical to TRBD2. The trim removed 0 bases at V and 7 bases at J, leaving 3 bases unmatched. The CDR3 loop spans 15 amino acids. Germline V gene data show CDR1 as SEHNR and CDR2 as FQNEAQ (reference sequence). This CDR3 reads CASSLASGGLNEQFF. CDR3 bases: TGTGCCAGCAGCTTAGCTAGCGGGGGGCTGAATGAGCAGTTCTTC.

Judged by abundance, this clone is medium-sized. The CDR3, as DNA: TGCGCCAGCCGAATATGGACAGGGGGCACCGGGGAGCTGTTTTTT. Translation gives CASRIWTGGTGELFF. V and J are TRBV5-1 and TRBJ2-2; 10 nucleotides match TRBD1. The CDR3 has 15 residues. Trimming at V came to 7 bases and at J to 4 bases, leaving 7 bases not matched to a gene. Germline-derived CDR1 and CDR2 are SGHRS and YFSETQ.

The rearrangement joins TRBV15 to TRBJ2-7; TRBD2 matches 12 bases. The CDR3 consists of 16 residues. Germline CDR1 and CDR2: LNHNV and YYDKDF (reference sequence). Trimming at V came to 1 base and at J to 3 bases, leaving 4 bases not matched to a gene. The CDR3 DNA reads as TGTGCCACCAGCAGAGTCGGACTAGCGGGAAACTACGAGCAGTACTTC. Amino acid sequence: CATSRVGLAGNYEQYF.

This clone is judged large. The CDR3 coding sequence is TGTGCCAGCAGCCCCCTTTCTGGAAACACCATATATTTT. It translates to CASSPLSGNTIYF. The chain carries TRBV12-3 or TRBV12-4 and TRBJ1-3; D gene unclear. The CDR3 is 13 residues long. Deletions cut 6 bases from V and 1 base from J, with 7 bases between.

This clone was observed at least ten times. This chain links TRBV6-1 with TRBJ1-2; D gene uncertain. Trimming took 6 bases from V and 3 from J, leaving 11 bases between them. CDR3 length: 13 amino acids. Looked up from germline, CDR1 is MNHNS and CDR2 is SASEGT. The chain's CDR3 is CASRSGGDYGYTF. The CDR3 DNA reads TGTGCCAGCAGATCGGGTGGGGACTATGGCTACACCTTC.

The genes are TRBV11-2 and TRBJ2-1; 7 nucleotides line up with TRBD2. The V segment lost 5 bases and the J segment 4 bases; nucleotides outside the gene matches: 8. The CDR3 contains 15 residues. CDR1 is SGHAT and CDR2 is FQNNGV in the germline V gene. The CDR3 region has the DNA TGTGCCAGCAGCGTAGTAGCGGGTTCTTACAATGAGCAGTTCTTC. This sequence encodes CASSVVAGSYNEQFF.

The table lists this clone with a few counts. An end of the junction does not agree with germline; a read error may underlie this. The chain has TRBV15 and TRBJ2-7; D remains ambiguous. The CDR3 covers 13 residues. CDR1 and CDR2 (germline): LNHNV, YYDKDF (reference sequence). DNA of the CDR3: TGTGCCACCAGCAGAGATTTACCCTACGAGCACTACTTC. Protein: CATSRDLPYEHYF.

The chain has TRBV28 and TRBJ2-1; no clear D gene. The CDR3 has 19 residues. Germline CDR1 and CDR2: MDHEN and SYDVKM. The V and J ends lost 7 bases and 0 bases respectively, with 25 bases between them. The CDR3 DNA reads TGTGCCAGCACCCCAATCGCTAGTAGGCGAAAGAGCTCCTACAATGAGCAGTTCTTC. Residues: CASTPIASRRKSSYNEQFF.

The chain links TRBV20-1 to TRBJ2-7; 7 nucleotides agree with TRBD2. The ends lost 0 bases at V and 1 base at J; junction bases unmatched: 6. Germline CDR1 and CDR2: DFQATT and SNEGSKA (reference sequence). The CDR3 loop spans 15 amino acids. CDR3 region: CSARDRTLASYEQYF. The CDR3 DNA reads TGCAGTGCTAGAGATCGTACACTAGCGTCCTACGAGCAGTACTTC.

This clone ranks as medium-sized. The chain has TRBV13 and TRBJ2-2; weak D call: TRBD1 (6 bases). Between the trimmed V and J ends, which lost 5 bases and 4 bases, there was a span of 14 bases. Germline V gene lookup returns CDR1 PRHDT and CDR2 FYEKMQ (reference sequence). The CDR3 covers 15 residues. The CDR3 DNA reads as TGTGCCAGCAGCGCACGCAGGGGCGGCACCGGGGAGCTGTTTTTT. This encodes CASSARRGGTGELFF.

The V and J genes are TRBV4-2 and TRBJ2-1; D tentatively fits TRBD1 or TRBD2 (6 bases each). This CDR3 has 16 amino acids. V lost 7 bases to trimming and J lost 1 base, with 17 bases between them. The germline CDR1 and CDR2 sequences are LGHNA and YNFKEQ. The CDR3 here is CASTKKRGESYNEQFF. The CDR3 nucleotides are TGTGCCAGCACCAAGAAGAGGGGGGAGTCCTACAATGAGCAGTTCTTC.

This chain links TRBV30 with TRBJ2-2, with 8 bases matching TRBD1. The V gene's germline CDR1 is GTSNPN and CDR2 SVGIG (reference sequence). CDR3 size: 15 residues. V dropped 3 bases and J dropped 3; count of bases not matched to a gene: 6. The CDR3 bases are TGTGCCTGGAGATCGACAGGGGCGGACACCGGGGAGCTGTTTTTT. Translation gives CAWRSTGADTGELFF.

The count of this clone is one. The germline gene is not matched at one end of the junction; a read error may be the cause. This rearrangement joins TRBV4-1 to TRBJ2-1, with D possibly called TRBD1 or TRBD2 (5 bases each). Per the germline V gene, CDR1 is MGHRA and CDR2 is YSYEKL. The CDR3 length is 16 residues. CDR3 DNA: TGCGCCAGCAGCCAACCACGGGACCGAAGATATAATGATCAGTTCTTC. Translating gives CASSQPRDRRYNDQFF.

This clone was seen many times. J is TRBJ2-3 and V is TRBV6-1; TRBD2 matches at 12 bases. There are 15 residues in the CDR3. J lost 4 bases, V lost 2 bases, and 1 base had no gene match. The germline V gene encodes CDR1 MNHNS and CDR2 SASEGT. The CDR3 protein is CASSELAGGPDTQYF. In DNA form, the CDR3 reads TGTGCCAGCAGTGAACTAGCGGGGGGGCCAGATACGCAGTATTTT.

In its sample, this clone was seen many times. The chain uses TRBV5-1 and TRBJ2-3; D is unresolved. The CDR3 consists of 15 residues. Germline assignment: CDR1 SGHRS and CDR2 YFSETQ. V was trimmed by 1 base and J by 0 bases, leaving 9 bases between them. The CDR3 spells CASSLLSASTDTQYF. CDR3 nucleotide sequence: TGCGCCAGCAGCTTGTTATCGGCTAGCACAGATACGCAGTATTTT.

This clone was detected ten times or more. V usage is TRBV6-2 or TRBV6-3 and J usage is TRBJ2-7; D perhaps matches TRBD1 (6 bases). The germline CDR1 and CDR2 sequences are MNHEY and SVGEGT. V dropped 2 bases and J dropped 0 bases, with 8 bases sitting between them. The CDR3 spans 14 residues. The DNA for the CDR3 is TGTGCCAGCAGTTACCGGGACAACTCCTACGAGCAGTACTTC. Protein sequence: CASSYRDNSYEQYF.

To note about this clone: A read error may account for a junction end that differs from germline. V usage is TRBV7-7 and J usage is TRBJ2-1; 7 bases are shared with TRBD1. CDR3 length: 15 amino acids. Germline values: CDR1 SSHAT, CDR2 FNYEAQ (reference sequence). The CDR3 sequence: CASSRDRAGGNEQFF. The CDR3 DNA reads TGTGCTAGCAGCCGCGACAGGGCGGGTGGTAATGAGCAGTTCTTC.

The gene calls are TRBV4-1 and TRBJ1-5; TRBD1 is a possible D gene (6 bases). The CDR3 loop spans 15 amino acids. Germline lookup yields CDR1 MGHRA and CDR2 YSYEKL. Trimming took 5 bases from V and 4 from J, leaving 15 bases between them. The CDR3 nucleotides read TGCGCCAGCAGCTTGGGGGCAGGGTCGAATCAGCCCCAGCATTTT. Translated, it gives CASSLGAGSNQPQHF.

The chain is built from TRBV7-2 and TRBJ2-2; maybe TRBD2 (5 bases). Trimming shortened V by 2 bases and J by 7 bases, and 8 bases separated the two germline ends. This CDR3 region has 13 residues. In germline, CDR1 is SGHTA, CDR2 FQGNSA. CDR3 in DNA: TGTGCCAGCAGCTTATCACTAGACGGGGAGCTGTTTTTT. This sequence encodes CASSLSLDGELFF. Full variable domain (rest looked up from reference TRBV7-2 and TRBJ2-2): GAGVSQSPSNKVTEKGKDVELRCDPISGHTALYWYRQSLGQGLEFLIYFQGNSAPDKSGLPSDRFSAERTGGSVSTLTIQRTQQEDSAVYLCASSLSLDGELFFGEGSRLTVL.

The sample holds many counts of this clone. The chain joins TRBV4-1 to TRBJ2-1, with 9 bases identical to TRBD2. V shed 2 bases and J 5 bases; nucleotides not matched to a gene: 7. CDR1 is MGHRA, CDR2 YSYEKL, per germline. The CDR3 extends over 16 amino acids. Here the CDR3 reads CASSQISSGADNEQFF. The CDR3 nucleotides are TGCGCCAGCAGCCAAATATCTAGCGGGGCAGACAATGAGCAGTTCTTC.

This clone was observed at least ten times. This rearrangement joins TRBV10-3 to TRBJ1-5; the match to TRBD1 covers 7 bases. The germline V gene encodes CDR1 ENHRY and CDR2 SYGVKD. This CDR3 contains 13 residues. V lost 9 bases to trimming and J lost 9 bases; unmatched junction nucleotides: 11. The chain's CDR3 is CAIRQGQSGPQHF. CDR3 DNA: TGTGCCATTAGACAGGGCCAATCAGGGCCCCAGCATTTT.